One sample yielded the 24 T cell receptor beta chains listed below, sequenced in a study of shared clonotypes between healthy human individuals. Generated by immunoSEQ multiplex PCR, the TCRdb table keeps only in-frame clones and is missing some. Of about half a million clones listed, over 70% are singletons. Material for sequencing was PBMCs. Every receptor here comes from a woman in her thirties or forties in good health. Some clones in this sample may be carry-over from other donors' samples.

Concerning this clone: A far larger clone is only one base removed, so a read error is likely. The same CDR3 also results from other DNA sequences found in this sample. The chain carries TRBV29-1 and TRBJ2-5; D call uncertain. Trimming cost V 5 bases and J 7 bases, with 17 bases left between them. The CDR3 loop spans 13 amino acids. CDR1 SQVTM and CDR2 ANQGSEA come from the germline V gene. For the CDR3, the DNA is TGCAGCGTTCCGACCGGTGGTGTTGGGACCCAGTACTTC. Amino acid sequence: CSVPTGGVGTQYF. Complete variable domain (other parts from reference TRBV29-1 and TRBJ2-5): SAVISQKPSRDICQRGTSLTIQCQVDSQVTMMFWYRQQPGQSLTLIATANQGSEATYESGFVIDKFPISRPNLTFSTLTVSNMSPEDSSIYLCSVPTGGVGTQYFGPGTRLLVL.

Turning to this clone: This likely came from a read error, as a far larger clone is one base away. The chain recombines TRBV28 with TRBJ2-7; D possibly corresponds to TRBD2 (6 bases). From germline, CDR1 is MDHEN and CDR2 SYDVKM. Deletions cut 3 bases from V and 4 bases from J, with 13 bases between. This CDR3 has 14 residues. Here the CDR3 reads CASSLGLTFYEQYF. The CDR3 DNA reads as TGTGCCAGCAGTTTGGGACTTACGTTTTACGAGCAGTACTTC.

V and J are TRBV19 and TRBJ2-1; D not resolved. Between the trimmed V and J ends, which lost 8 bases and 0 bases, there was a span of 14 bases. CDR3 length: 15 amino acids. CDR1 is LNHDA, CDR2 SQIVND, per germline (reference sequence). Written as DNA, the CDR3 is TGTGCCAGTGGCCCAAGTGAGAGCTCCTACAATGAGCAGTTCTTC. Its translation is CASGPSESSYNEQFF.

This chain links TRBV7-3 with TRBJ2-7; possible D gene TRBD2, 6 bases. Trimming pared 2 bases from V and 6 bases from J, leaving 11 bases between. Germline CDR1 SGHTA, CDR2 FQGTGA. The CDR3 is made up of 13 amino acids. CDR3 sequence: CASSLYGRGEQYF. DNA of the CDR3: TGTGCCAGCAGCTTATACGGGAGAGGCGAGCAGTACTTC.

The gene calls are TRBV7-8 and TRBJ1-2; D not certain. The germline V gene has CDR1 SGHVS and CDR2 FQNEAQ. V lost 2 bases and J lost 2, with 6 bases in between. The CDR3 consists of 13 residues. The CDR3 is CASSLSENYGYTF. CDR3 sequence (DNA): TGTGCCAGCAGCTTATCGGAAAACTATGGCTACACCTTC.

In this sample, this clone turned up once. It is likely a read error: a sequence one base away is far more abundant. The J gene is TRBJ2-6, the V gene TRBV7-2, with D perhaps matching TRBD1 (5 bases). The CDR3 totals 15 residues. From germline, CDR1 is SGHTA and CDR2 FQGNSA. The germline V and J ends were trimmed by 5 bases and 3 bases, with 11 bases remaining between them. In nucleotides, the CDR3 is TGTGCCAGCAGCCCCGACAGCTATGGGGCCAACGTCCTGACTTTC. This translates into CASSPDSYGANVLTF.

The chain uses TRBV7-9 and TRBJ2-7, with 10 bases fitting TRBD2. With V trimmed by 5 bases and J by 0 bases, 4 bases remained unmatched. Germline CDR1 is SEHNR and CDR2 is FQNEAQ (reference sequence). CDR3 length equals 15 residues. The CDR3 sequence: CASSILAGSSYEQYF. The CDR3 nucleotides are TGTGCCAGCAGCATACTAGCGGGAAGCTCCTACGAGCAGTACTTC.

CDR3 protein: CASRIGRNTEAFF. The CDR3 DNA is TGTGCCAGCAGGATAGGGCGGAACACTGAAGCTTTCTTT. J is TRBJ1-1 and V is TRBV2; D unclear. Germline assignment: CDR1 SNHLY and CDR2 FYNNEI. This CDR3 contains 13 residues. Trimming removed 6 bases from V and 1 base from J, with 9 bases in between.

This chain joins TRBV7-2 and TRBJ2-1; 10 bases are shared with TRBD1. Looked up from germline, CDR1 is SGHTA and CDR2 is FQGNSA. This CDR3 is 14 amino acids long. The junction had 4 bases not matched to a gene; V was cut back by 3 bases and J by 8 bases. The CDR3 region is CASSFRDRGYEQFF. CDR3 nucleotide sequence: TGTGCCAGCAGCTTCCGGGACAGGGGCTATGAGCAGTTCTTC.

A single count supports this clone. A far larger clone is a single base away, which makes a read error likely. The rearrangement joins TRBV6-5 to TRBJ1-1, with D unresolved. Germline assignment: CDR1 MNHEY and CDR2 SVGAGI. Trimming shortened V by 6 bases and J by 5 bases, and 13 bases separated the two germline ends. This CDR3 comprises 13 residues. This chain's CDR3 is CASRVGSATEAFF. Here the CDR3 DNA reads TGTGCCAGCAGGGTGGGCTCAGCTACTGAAGCTTTCTTT.

V usage is TRBV18 and J usage is TRBJ2-7; D is possibly TRBD1 (5 bases). In germline, CDR1 is KGHSH, CDR2 LQKENI. The CDR3 has 15 residues. V lost 6 bases and J lost 0, with 15 bases in between. The CDR3 loop is CASSPSTGISYEQYF. The CDR3 DNA sequence: TGTGCCAGCTCCCCTAGTACAGGCATCTCCTACGAGCAGTACTTC.

The V and J genes are TRBV6-6 and TRBJ2-7, with 7 bases identical to TRBD1. Trimming removed 0 bases from V and 5 bases from J; junction bases left unmatched: 7. From germline, CDR1 is MNHNY and CDR2 SVGAGI (reference sequence). CDR3 size: 15 residues. The CDR3, as DNA: TGTGCCAGCAGTTACTCGAGACAGGGAGACCACGAGCAGTACTTC. Its translation: CASSYSRQGDHEQYF.

The chain combines TRBV5-1 with TRBJ2-5; 11 bases fit TRBD2. The V segment lost 0 bases and the J segment 5 bases; nucleotides outside the gene matches: 9. The CDR3 totals 17 residues. Per germline, CDR1 SGHRS and CDR2 YFSETQ. The CDR3 bases are TGCGCCAGCAGCTTGGGAATACTAGCGGGAGATGCGGAGACCCAGTACTTC. Amino acid sequence: CASSLGILAGDAETQYF.

V and J are TRBV28 and TRBJ1-3; 12 bases align to TRBD1. This CDR3 contains 16 residues. The germline V gene has CDR1 MDHEN and CDR2 SYDVKM. V was pared by 8 bases and J by 2 bases, with 7 bases of the junction left unmatched. The CDR3, as DNA: TGTGCCAGCGGACTTGGGACAGGGGGCACTGGAAACACCATATATTTT. Protein: CASGLGTGGTGNTIYF.

The chain uses TRBV30 and TRBJ1-3; 9 bases fit TRBD1. The V segment lost 3 bases and the J segment 0 bases; nucleotides outside the gene matches: 9. The germline gives CDR1 GTSNPN, CDR2 SVGIG (reference sequence). The CDR3 sequence is 17 residues long. The CDR3 DNA follows: TGTGCCTGGAGCGACCCGGGACAGGGATTCTCTGGAAACACCATATATTTT. Its translation is CAWSDPGQGFSGNTIYF.

The chain couples TRBV6-1 to TRBJ2-3; tentative D call: TRBD2 (5 bases). Trimming took 0 bases from V and 3 from J, leaving 10 bases between them. The V gene's germline CDR1 is MNHNS and CDR2 SASEGT. This CDR3 has 15 amino acids. Here the CDR3 reads CASSEARELTDTQYF. DNA for the CDR3: TGTGCCAGCAGTGAAGCCCGGGAACTGACAGATACGCAGTATTTT.

This clone has at least ten counts. This same CDR3 is encoded by further DNA sequences in the sample. The rearrangement links TRBV5-1 to TRBJ2-1, with 12 bases that match TRBD2. Germline CDR1 SGHRS, CDR2 YFSETQ. The CDR3 loop spans 17 amino acids. V lost 3 bases, J lost 4 bases, and 8 bases stayed unmatched. This CDR3 is CASSSRLAGARYNEQFF. The CDR3, as DNA: TGCGCCAGCAGCTCCAGACTAGCGGGAGCCCGTTACAATGAGCAGTTCTTC.

This CDR3 reads CASSQDAFSYEQYF. The DNA for the CDR3 is TGCGCCAGCAGCCAAGATGCGTTCTCCTACGAGCAGTACTTC. The chain employs TRBV4-3 and TRBJ2-7; D not resolved. The CDR3 spans 14 residues. Germline V lookup: CDR1 LGHNA, CDR2 YSLEER. V lost 0 bases and J lost 0, with 6 bases in between.

For this clone: This probably arose from a read error, given a far larger clone one base away. This sample also contains other DNA sequences that code for the same CDR3. J is TRBJ2-5 and V is TRBV5-1, with TRBD2 identical over 7 bases. With the DNA end fitting TRBJ2-7 better, the J assignment may be wrong. Looked up from germline, CDR1 is SGHRS and CDR2 is YFSETQ. The CDR3 contains 18 residues. DNA for the CDR3: TGCGCCAGCAGCTTGGTGGCTAGCGGTAGGACCACTCCTTACGAGCAGTACTTC. This translates into CASSLVASGRTTPYEQYF.

This rearrangement joins TRBV2 to TRBJ2-7; D perhaps matches TRBD2 (6 bases). The germline V and J ends were trimmed by 2 bases and 3 bases, with 17 bases remaining between them. Germline lookup yields CDR1 SNHLY and CDR2 FYNNEI. The CDR3 has 16 amino acids. CDR3 loop: CASSEWRGRDHYEQYF. In DNA, the CDR3 is TGTGCCAGCAGTGAATGGAGGGGTCGTGATCACTACGAGCAGTACTTC.

This sequence joins TRBV28 and TRBJ2-5; D gene ambiguous. Per germline, CDR1 MDHEN and CDR2 SYDVKM. The CDR3 loop spans 13 amino acids. Between the trimmed V and J ends, which lost 0 bases and 5 bases, there was a span of 7 bases. The CDR3 reads CASSLWGGETQYF. The CDR3 DNA reads as TGTGCCAGCAGTTTATGGGGTGGTGAGACCCAGTACTTC.

A note on this clone: A read error is likely here: a far larger clone is one base away. This chain uses TRBV5-1 with TRBJ2-2; no clear D gene. In germline, CDR1 is SGHRS, CDR2 YFSETQ. Trimming left V 2 bases short and J 1 base short, with 9 bases between. The CDR3 is 15 residues long. DNA of the CDR3: TGCGCCAGCAGCTTCATGGGTCGGAACACCGGGGAGCTGTTTTTT. Translated, it gives CASSFMGRNTGELFF.

The chain joins TRBV7-2 to TRBJ2-2; 10 bases match TRBD1. Trimming at V came to 5 bases and at J to 4 bases, leaving 7 bases not matched to a gene. The germline V gene encodes CDR1 SGHTA and CDR2 FQGNSA. This CDR3 is built from 16 residues. CDR3 coding DNA: TGTGCCAGCAGCCTAAGACAGGGGGCAGGCACCGGGGAGCTGTTTTTT. It yields the protein CASSLRQGAGTGELFF.

The chain has TRBV7-9 and TRBJ2-5; no clear D. The length of the CDR3 is 11 residues. V was trimmed by 1 base and J by 6 bases, leaving 3 bases between them. CDR1 and CDR2 from the germline V gene are SEHNR and FQNEAQ (reference sequence). The CDR3 DNA is TGTGCCAGCAGCTTAGTGAAGACCCAGTACTTC. Amino acid sequence: CASSLVKTQYF. Together with reference TRBV7-9 and TRBJ2-5, the CDR3 gives the full variable domain: DTGVSQNPRHKITKRGQNVTFRCDPISEHNRLYWYRQTLGQGPEFLTYFQNEAQLEKSRLLSDRFSAERPKGSFSTLEIQRTEQGDSAMYLCASSLVKTQYFGPGTRLLVL.